This TCR beta chain was identified in a study of OX40 agonist ivuxolimab in advanced cancers. Study details: The study treated patients with ivuxolimab, an agonistic anti-OX40 (CD134) antibody. Prior anti-PD-1, anti-PD-L1 or anti-CTLA-4 therapy was allowed; around 40% had some.

General observations from the study: No antigen was identified for the clonally expanded peripheral T cells.

Profiled with immunoSEQ multiplex PCR; TCRdb holds only in-frame clones, not every one. The table has over 55,000 clones, roughly 88% seen once. Concerning this clone itself: Its antigen is currently unknown.

The germline V gene has CDR1 LNHNV and CDR2 YYDKDF (reference sequence). This CDR3 has 11 residues. Trimming took off 6 bases at V and 9 bases at J, with 9 bases between the two ends. This chain connects TRBV15 to TRBJ2-1; tentative D call: TRBD2 (6 bases). Sequencing used CD4+ or CD8+ T cells sorted from blood, obtained in a trial of the OX40 agonist ivuxolimab. This clonotype was sampled from an adult with an advanced solid tumor such as melanoma, head and neck, liver or kidney cancer. In DNA form, the CDR3 reads TGTGCCACCAGGGGACTGGGTGAGCAGTTCTTC. Its translation: CATRGLGEQFF.